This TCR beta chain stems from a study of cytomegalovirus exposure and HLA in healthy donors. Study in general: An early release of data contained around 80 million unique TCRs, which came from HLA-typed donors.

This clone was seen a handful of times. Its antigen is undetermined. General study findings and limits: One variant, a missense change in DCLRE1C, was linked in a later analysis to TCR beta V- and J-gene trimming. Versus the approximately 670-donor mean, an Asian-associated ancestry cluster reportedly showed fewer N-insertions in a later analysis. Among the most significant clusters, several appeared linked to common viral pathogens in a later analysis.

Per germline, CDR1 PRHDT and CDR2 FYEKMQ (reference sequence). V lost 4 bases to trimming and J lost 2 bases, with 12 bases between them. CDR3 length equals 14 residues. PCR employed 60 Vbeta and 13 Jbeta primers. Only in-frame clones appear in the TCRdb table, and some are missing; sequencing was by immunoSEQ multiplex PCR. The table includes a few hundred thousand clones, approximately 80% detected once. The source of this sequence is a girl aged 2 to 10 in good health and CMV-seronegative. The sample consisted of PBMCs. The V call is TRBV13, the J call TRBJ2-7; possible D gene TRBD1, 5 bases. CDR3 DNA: TGTGCCAGCAGCTCAAGAACAGGTACCTACGAGCAGTACTTC. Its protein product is CASSSRTGTYEQYF.